A single T cell receptor (beta chain) is shown here with its context. The record originates from a study of blood T cells in healthy people across ages. CDR3 length: 15 residues. Germline CDR1 is SGHRS and CDR2 is YFSETQ. A J-beta primer mix and a sample-barcoded 5' primer were used in a second PCR of roughly 6 to 12 cycles. A single record per CDR3 protein comes from TCRdb applying MiXCR to the 5' RACE reads. The table records around 1,000,000 distinct CDR3 sequences, around 27% of them present only once. Separately, the same data were catalogued under a study of T cells of mothers and their children.

The sequencing sample was made of blood. The gene calls are TRBV5-1 and TRBJ2-1, with D possibly TRBD2 on 6 matching bases. TRBJ2-7 explains the end of the DNA better; the J call may be wrong. This TCR came from a girl aged 2 to 9 in good health. CDR3 nucleotide sequence: TGCGCCAGCAGCTTAGGGACTGCGCCCCTCTACGAGCAGTACTTC. This codes for CASSLGTAPLYEQYF.